A selection of T cell receptor beta chains follows, all from one sample in a study of T cell changes during pregnancy in multiple sclerosis. Sequencing was performed with immunoSEQ multiplex PCR; in TCRdb, only in-frame clones are kept and a portion is missing. The sample lists 50,000 to 70,000 clones, roughly 89% occurring once. Sequencing used peripheral blood, obtained after pregnancy. The source of these receptors is a female donor in good health, enrolled as a control in a pregnancy study. CDR3s include the opening cysteine and the closing phenylalanine or tryptophan. The order of the fields is J gene, D gene, V gene, clone size, CDR3 protein, CDR3 DNA. A D gene is named only where the DNA matches it firmly. Some rows mark clone size as missing; the rest say once, few, many or name a class of expanded clone.

j_gene: TRBJ1-1
d_gene: -
v_gene: TRBV6-6
abundance: -
CDR3aa: CASSYLFRGLNTEAFF
CDR3nt: TGTGCCAGCAGTTACTTATTTCGTGGGCTGAACACTGAAGCTTTCTTT

j_gene: TRBJ1-1
d_gene: -
v_gene: TRBV15
abundance: -
CDR3aa: CATSEKAANTEAFF
CDR3nt: TGTGCCACCAGCGAAAAAGCGGCGAACACTGAAGCTTTCTTT

j_gene: TRBJ2-1
d_gene: TRBD2
v_gene: TRBV6-4
abundance: -
CDR3aa: CASSDSGTSGYNEQFF
CDR3nt: TGTGCCAGCAGTGACTCTGGGACTAGCGGTTACAATGAGCAGTTCTTC

j_gene: TRBJ2-7
d_gene: -
v_gene: TRBV6-5
abundance: -
CDR3aa: CASSSTGAYPEQYF
CDR3nt: TGTGCCAGCAGCTCCACTGGGGCTTATCCCGAGCAGTACTTC

j_gene: TRBJ1-1
d_gene: -
v_gene: TRBV7-9
abundance: once
CDR3aa: CASSPDPYRATNTEAFF
CDR3nt: TGTGCCAGCAGCCCAGATCCGTACAGGGCTACGAACACTGAAGCTTTCTTT

j_gene: TRBJ1-4
d_gene: -
v_gene: TRBV30
abundance: -
CDR3aa: CAWRHEEKLFF
CDR3nt: TGTGCCTGGAGGCACGAGGAAAAACTGTTTTTT

j_gene: TRBJ2-7
d_gene: -
v_gene: TRBV7-2
abundance: -
CDR3aa: CASSTNRDEQYF
CDR3nt: TGTGCCAGCAGCACTAACAGGGACGAGCAGTACTTC

j_gene: TRBJ2-2
d_gene: -
v_gene: TRBV27
abundance: -
CDR3aa: CASSFGLGGAGELFF
CDR3nt: TGTGCCAGCAGTTTCGGTCTAGGAGGGGCCGGGGAGCTGTTTTTT

j_gene: TRBJ2-3
d_gene: TRBD2
v_gene: TRBV5-4
abundance: -
CDR3aa: CASSFFRGGRGGTDTQYF
CDR3nt: TGTGCCAGCAGCTTTTTCCGCGGGGGGCGCGGGGGGACAGATACGCAGTATTTT

j_gene: TRBJ1-1
d_gene: -
v_gene: TRBV7-3
abundance: -
CDR3aa: CASSLFHQTNTEAFF
CDR3nt: TGTGCCAGCAGCTTATTCCACCAAACAAACACTGAAGCTTTCTTT

j_gene: TRBJ2-1
d_gene: -
v_gene: TRBV4-3
abundance: -
CDR3aa: CASSQDPTSYNEQFF
CDR3nt: TGCGCCAGCAGCCAAGATCCCACTAGCTACAATGAGCAGTTCTTC

j_gene: TRBJ2-2
d_gene: -
v_gene: TRBV2
abundance: -
CDR3aa: CASRNRDTSTGELFF
CDR3nt: TGTGCCAGCAGAAACAGGGACACGAGCACCGGGGAGCTGTTTTTT

j_gene: TRBJ1-2
d_gene: -
v_gene: TRBV5-1
abundance: once
CDR3aa: CASSLVAGTNYGYTF
CDR3nt: TGCGCCAGCAGCTTGGTGGCTGGTACTAACTATGGCTACACCTTC

j_gene: TRBJ2-2
d_gene: TRBD1
v_gene: TRBV7-9
abundance: -
CDR3aa: CASSPGTGAGGELFF
CDR3nt: TGTGCCAGCAGCCCCGGGACAGGGGCTGGCGGGGAGCTGTTTTTT

j_gene: TRBJ2-3
d_gene: -
v_gene: TRBV4-3
abundance: once
CDR3aa: CASSHRYGASGTDTQYF
CDR3nt: TGCGCCAGCAGCCATCGTTACGGGGCTAGCGGCACAGATACGCAGTATTTT

j_gene: TRBJ2-3
d_gene: TRBD2
v_gene: TRBV6-4
abundance: few
CDR3aa: CASTPSGGASDTQYF
CDR3nt: TGTGCCAGCACCCCAAGCGGGGGGGCCTCAGATACGCAGTATTTT

j_gene: TRBJ1-1
d_gene: -
v_gene: TRBV6-6
abundance: -
CDR3aa: CASSYPHQGTEAFF
CDR3nt: TGTGCCAGCAGTTACCCCCACCAGGGCACTGAAGCTTTCTTT

j_gene: TRBJ2-3
d_gene: TRBD2
v_gene: TRBV18
abundance: -
CDR3aa: CASSPAAGGTDTQYF
CDR3nt: TGTGCCAGCTCACCTGCGGCGGGAGGTACAGATACGCAGTATTTT

j_gene: TRBJ2-1
d_gene: TRBD1
v_gene: TRBV6-6
abundance: -
CDR3aa: CASRIPGQGVNEQFF
CDR3nt: TGTGCCAGCAGAATACCGGGACAGGGTGTCAATGAGCAGTTCTTC

j_gene: TRBJ1-4
d_gene: -
v_gene: TRBV7-2
abundance: -
CDR3aa: CASSWRQPLNEKLFF
CDR3nt: TGTGCCAGCAGCTGGCGACAGCCTCTTAATGAAAAACTGTTTTTT

j_gene: TRBJ2-2
d_gene: -
v_gene: TRBV14
abundance: -
CDR3aa: CASKPLGGPGELFF
CDR3nt: TGTGCCAGCAAACCCCTGGGGGGTCCCGGGGAGCTGTTTTTT

j_gene: TRBJ1-1
d_gene: TRBD1
v_gene: TRBV4-3
abundance: -
CDR3aa: CASSQGGTENTEAFF
CDR3nt: TGCGCCAGCAGCCAAGGCGGGACAGAGAACACTGAAGCTTTCTTT

j_gene: TRBJ1-2
d_gene: TRBD1
v_gene: TRBV7-2
abundance: -
CDR3aa: CASSLANRGPGGYTF
CDR3nt: TGTGCCAGCAGCTTAGCGAACAGGGGGCCGGGAGGCTACACCTTC

j_gene: TRBJ1-1
d_gene: -
v_gene: TRBV27
abundance: -
CDR3aa: CASRFGNTEAFF
CDR3nt: TGTGCCAGCAGATTCGGGAACACTGAAGCTTTCTTT

j_gene: TRBJ2-7
d_gene: -
v_gene: TRBV27
abundance: few
CDR3aa: CASSANYEQYF
CDR3nt: TGTGCCAGCAGCGCGAACTACGAGCAGTACTTC

j_gene: TRBJ2-7
d_gene: -
v_gene: TRBV14
abundance: -
CDR3aa: CASSQDLQGATYEQYF
CDR3nt: TGTGCCAGCAGCCAAGATCTACAGGGCGCAACCTACGAGCAGTACTTC

j_gene: TRBJ2-7
d_gene: -
v_gene: TRBV7-9
abundance: -
CDR3aa: CASSSYRESGEQYF
CDR3nt: TGTGCCAGCAGCAGCTACAGGGAAAGTGGCGAGCAGTACTTC

j_gene: TRBJ1-4
d_gene: -
v_gene: TRBV19
abundance: once
CDR3aa: CASSGTGSTNEKLFF
CDR3nt: TGTGCCAGTAGTGGAACAGGGTCTACTAATGAAAAACTGTTTTTT

j_gene: TRBJ2-1
d_gene: TRBD2
v_gene: TRBV4-3
abundance: -
CDR3aa: CASSHSAGLDNEQFF
CDR3nt: TGCGCCAGCAGCCACTCAGCGGGGTTAGACAATGAGCAGTTCTTC

j_gene: TRBJ2-7
d_gene: TRBD1
v_gene: TRBV6-4
abundance: -
CDR3aa: CATFRTGWIYEQYF
CDR3nt: TGTGCCACCTTTCGGACAGGGTGGATCTACGAGCAGTACTTC

j_gene: TRBJ2-7
d_gene: -
v_gene: TRBV29-1
abundance: once
CDR3aa: CSFRLAYEQYF
CDR3nt: TGCAGCTTTCGACTAGCCTACGAGCAGTACTTC

j_gene: TRBJ2-2
d_gene: -
v_gene: TRBV11-3
abundance: -
CDR3aa: CASSSGVITGELFF
CDR3nt: TGTGCCAGCAGCTCAGGTGTTATTACCGGGGAGCTGTTTTTT

j_gene: TRBJ1-5
d_gene: -
v_gene: TRBV15
abundance: -
CDR3aa: CATSGFSQPQHF
CDR3nt: TGTGCCACCAGCGGTTTCAGTCAGCCCCAGCATTTT

j_gene: TRBJ1-3
d_gene: -
v_gene: TRBV10-3
abundance: -
CDR3aa: CAIRTGSSGNTIYF
CDR3nt: TGTGCCATCAGAACGGGGTCCTCTGGAAACACCATATATTTT

j_gene: TRBJ2-1
d_gene: -
v_gene: TRBV30
abundance: -
CDR3aa: CAWSVMANSYNEQFF
CDR3nt: TGTGCCTGGAGTGTAATGGCAAACTCCTACAATGAGCAGTTCTTC

j_gene: TRBJ2-7
d_gene: TRBD2
v_gene: TRBV7-8
abundance: -
CDR3aa: CASSSPQTGTKGEQYF
CDR3nt: TGTGCCAGCAGCTCGCCTCAAACCGGGACTAAAGGCGAGCAGTACTTC

j_gene: TRBJ1-4
d_gene: TRBD1
v_gene: TRBV5-1
abundance: -
CDR3aa: CASSLAGGSEKLFF
CDR3nt: TGCGCCAGCAGCTTGGCAGGGGGCAGTGAAAAACTGTTTTTT

j_gene: TRBJ2-2
d_gene: -
v_gene: TRBV5-4
abundance: -
CDR3aa: CASSELVAAGRELFF
CDR3nt: TGTGCCAGCAGCGAACTGGTAGCCGCCGGCCGGGAGCTGTTTTTT

j_gene: TRBJ1-1
d_gene: -
v_gene: TRBV5-4
abundance: -
CDR3aa: CASSFRVHTEAFF
CDR3nt: TGTGCCAGCAGCTTCAGGGTTCACACTGAAGCTTTCTTT

j_gene: TRBJ1-1
d_gene: TRBD1
v_gene: TRBV5-1
abundance: once
CDR3aa: CASSWDSNTEAFF
CDR3nt: TGCGCCAGCAGCTGGGACAGTAACACTGAAGCTTTCTTT

j_gene: TRBJ1-5
d_gene: -
v_gene: TRBV9
abundance: few
CDR3aa: CASNNGGLGQPQHF
CDR3nt: TGTGCCAGCAATAACGGGGGGCTTGGACAGCCCCAGCATTTT

j_gene: TRBJ1-5
d_gene: TRBD1
v_gene: TRBV7-9
abundance: few
CDR3aa: CASSSHGQAYSNQPQHF
CDR3nt: TGTGCCAGCAGCTCCCATGGACAGGCCTATAGCAATCAGCCCCAGCATTTT

j_gene: TRBJ2-7
d_gene: -
v_gene: TRBV6-1
abundance: -
CDR3aa: CASSEAIGEDSFYEQYF
CDR3nt: TGTGCCAGCAGTGAAGCGATAGGGGAGGATAGCTTCTACGAGCAGTACTTC

j_gene: TRBJ2-2
d_gene: -
v_gene: TRBV18
abundance: -
CDR3aa: CASSPIWQVAGELFF
CDR3nt: TGTGCCAGCTCACCAATATGGCAGGTTGCCGGGGAGCTGTTTTTT

j_gene: TRBJ1-1
d_gene: -
v_gene: TRBV9
abundance: once
CDR3aa: CASSPWTENTEAFF
CDR3nt: TGTGCCAGCAGCCCCTGGACAGAGAACACTGAAGCTTTCTTT

j_gene: TRBJ1-1
d_gene: -
v_gene: TRBV10-3
abundance: -
CDR3aa: CAIKANTEAFF
CDR3nt: TGTGCCATCAAAGCGAACACTGAAGCTTTCTTT

j_gene: TRBJ1-2
d_gene: TRBD1
v_gene: TRBV19
abundance: -
CDR3aa: CASSSTGGGYTF
CDR3nt: TGTGCCAGTAGCTCTACAGGGGGAGGCTACACCTTC

j_gene: TRBJ2-3
d_gene: TRBD2
v_gene: TRBV9
abundance: -
CDR3aa: CASSVQRGAPTDTQYF
CDR3nt: TGTGCCAGCAGCGTACAGCGGGGGGCCCCCACAGATACGCAGTATTTT

j_gene: TRBJ1-6
d_gene: TRBD1
v_gene: TRBV9
abundance: few
CDR3aa: CASSPGTGVESPLHF
CDR3nt: TGTGCCAGCAGCCCCGGGACAGGGGTGGAATCACCCCTCCACTTT

j_gene: TRBJ1-2
d_gene: -
v_gene: TRBV6-5
abundance: -
CDR3aa: CASSYSGPRDGYTF
CDR3nt: TGTGCCAGCAGTTACTCTGGTCCCAGGGATGGCTACACCTTC

j_gene: TRBJ2-7
d_gene: TRBD1
v_gene: TRBV6-6
abundance: -
CDR3aa: CASSYSRDSYEQYF
CDR3nt: TGTGCCAGCAGTTACTCGAGGGACAGCTACGAGCAGTACTTC

j_gene: TRBJ1-6
d_gene: TRBD1
v_gene: TRBV12-5
abundance: -
CDR3aa: CASGLGTGVSPLHF
CDR3nt: TGTGCTAGTGGTTTGGGGACAGGGGTCTCACCCCTCCACTTT

j_gene: TRBJ2-5
d_gene: TRBD2
v_gene: TRBV7-2
abundance: -
CDR3aa: CASSLPSGGGQETQYF
CDR3nt: TGTGCCAGCAGCTTACCCAGCGGGGGGGGCCAAGAGACCCAGTACTTC

j_gene: TRBJ2-3
d_gene: TRBD2
v_gene: TRBV4-1
abundance: -
CDR3aa: CASSPGGVGASDTQYF
CDR3nt: TGCGCCAGCAGCCCCGGGGGGGTAGGGGCCTCAGATACGCAGTATTTT

j_gene: TRBJ1-3
d_gene: -
v_gene: TRBV12-5
abundance: -
CDR3aa: CASGLEVDLYSGNTIYF
CDR3nt: TGTGCTAGTGGTTTGGAAGTCGACTTATACTCTGGAAACACCATATATTTT